The next 17 T cell receptor beta chains were all read from a single sample in a study of T cell repertoires in cytomegalovirus infection. TCRdb recomputed calls from the reads with MiXCR, one row per CDR3 protein. This sample has approximately 490,000 distinct CDR3 sequences; about 11% occur once, and the top ten carry 9.5% to 13%. Sequenced input: PBMCs. Receptors were obtained from a human donor in good health (CMV status not recorded). Some clones in this sample may be carry-over from other donors' samples.

This clonotype was recorded many times. CDR3 DNA sequence: TGTGCCAGCAGTTACTCGACCAGGGATGACGGGCCCCTCAGCTCCTACAATGAGCAGTTCTTC. Translated: CASSYSTRDDGPLSSYNEQFF. V and J are TRBV6-2 or TRBV6-3 and TRBJ2-1; tentatively, D is TRBD1 (5 bases). Germline V gives CDR1 MNHEY, CDR2 SVGEGT. Trimming pared 0 bases from V and 0 bases from J, leaving 24 bases between. The CDR3 is made up of 21 amino acids.

This clonotype was seen repeatedly, ten times or more. The chain combines TRBV4-1 with TRBJ2-7; the D gene is possibly TRBD1 (5 bases). Trimming removed 1 base at V and 6 bases at J, with 16 bases between. The germline V gene has CDR1 MGHRA and CDR2 YSYEKL. The CDR3 loop spans 15 amino acids. CDR3 in DNA: TGCGCCAGCAGCCAAGTAACAGGAACGGTCGGCGAGCAGTACTTC. It yields the protein CASSQVTGTVGEQYF.

This clonotype showed up many times. This chain uses TRBV7-9 with TRBJ2-7; either TRBD1 or TRBD2 may fit D (6 bases each). The V end lost 6 bases, the J end lost 5 bases, and 17 bases lay between the germline ends. The CDR3 contains 14 residues. The V gene's germline CDR1 is SEHNR and CDR2 FQNEAQ (reference sequence). The CDR3 DNA reads TGTGCCAGCAGTCCCGGGACGGAGGGGGACGAGCAGTACTTC. It yields the protein CASSPGTEGDEQYF.

This clonotype was picked up many times. V and J are TRBV5-4 and TRBJ1-6; D may be TRBD1 (5 bases). CDR3 length: 13 amino acids. Germline lookup yields CDR1 SGHNT and CDR2 YYREEE (reference sequence). Trimming removed 3 bases at V and 13 bases at J, with 14 bases between. DNA for the CDR3: TGTGCCAGCAGCTCGTTTTCCGGGACTCCCCTCCACTTT. Amino acids: CASSSFSGTPLHF.

This chain uses TRBV3-1 with TRBJ1-2; D might be TRBD1 (5 bases). The CDR3 runs to 14 residues. Trimming removed 6 bases from V and 6 bases from J, with 17 bases in between. The germline V gene encodes CDR1 LGHDT and CDR2 YNNKEL (reference sequence). This CDR3 reads CASRQDFRTDGYTF. The CDR3 bases are TGTGCCAGCAGACAGGACTTTCGAACGGATGGCTACACCTTC.

The sample holds many counts of this clonotype. The chain uses TRBV27 and TRBJ2-1; D perhaps matches TRBD1 (7 bases). Germline V gene lookup returns CDR1 MNHEY and CDR2 SMNVEV (reference sequence). The CDR3 contains 15 residues. The germline V and J ends were trimmed by 5 bases and 5 bases, with 16 bases remaining between them. CDR3 DNA sequence: TGTGCCAGCAGTCCCGCGGGGACAGCGAACAATGAGCAGTTCTTC. Protein sequence: CASSPAGTANNEQFF.

This clonotype was detected many times. The CDR3 DNA sequence: TGTGCCAGCAGCTGGACAGGGGATCAGCCCCAGCATTTT. This sequence encodes CASSWTGDQPQHF. The chain links TRBV7-8 to TRBJ1-5; 9 positions agree with TRBD1. After removal of 4 bases from V and 5 bases from J, the junction contained 0 bases not matched to a gene. CDR3 length equals 13 residues. Germline CDR1 reads SGHVS; CDR2 reads FQNEAQ.

This clonotype was counted many times. The rearrangement uses TRBV7-9 and TRBJ2-5, with a possible D match to TRBD1 (6 bases). This CDR3 comprises 17 residues. Trimming pared 2 bases from V and 4 bases from J, leaving 20 bases between. The germline V gene has CDR1 SEHNR and CDR2 FQNEAQ (reference sequence). The CDR3 nucleotides are TGTGCCAGCAGCTTACCCGGCAGGGGACGGTCTCGAGAGACCCAGTACTTC. Translation gives CASSLPGRGRSRETQYF.

This clonotype has a count of ten or more. The V gene is TRBV7-3, the J gene TRBJ2-5; 8 positions agree with TRBD1. Germline CDR1 reads SGHTA; CDR2 reads FQGTGA. With 5 bases clipped from V and 2 bases from J, the junction kept 4 bases outside the gene matches. The CDR3 runs 14 residues. CDR3 sequence: CASSTGTGQETQYF. Written as DNA, the CDR3 is TGTGCCAGCAGCACTGGGACAGGACAAGAGACCCAGTACTTC.

As concerns this clonotype: A clone one base away is much larger, so this may be a read error. CDR3 in DNA: TGTGCCAGCAGCCAGGCCACCCTTTCGGGGTCCATAAACATTCAGTACTTC. Translated, it gives CASSQATLSGSINIQYF. The gene calls are TRBV28 and TRBJ2-4, with D possibly TRBD2 on 5 matching bases. Germline CDR1 is MDHEN and CDR2 is SYDVKM. The CDR3 totals 17 residues. Trimming stripped 6 bases from V and 6 bases from J, with 24 bases between.

In its sample, this clonotype was seen many times. V is TRBV2 and J is TRBJ1-6; 7 bases map to TRBD1. Germline V gives CDR1 SNHLY, CDR2 FYNNEI. V trimming: 6 bases; J trimming: 7 bases; junction bases outside the gene matches: 9. This CDR3 is 15 amino acids long. CDR3 amino acids: CASRLIQGDNSPLHF. The CDR3 DNA sequence: TGTGCCAGCAGACTTATTCAGGGGGACAATTCACCCCTCCACTTT.

This clonotype was recorded at least ten times. The rearrangement uses TRBV7-3 and TRBJ2-5; possibly TRBD1 or TRBD2 for D (5 bases each). Trimming removed 6 bases from V and 5 bases from J, with 16 bases in between. This CDR3 has 14 amino acids. Germline V gene lookup returns CDR1 SGHTA and CDR2 FQGTGA. The CDR3 nucleotides read TGTGCCAGCAGTTTGAGTGGGACGGCGGAGACCCAGTACTTC. Translated, it gives CASSLSGTAETQYF.

V is TRBV25-1 and J is TRBJ2-5, with D hard to call. CDR1 and CDR2 from the germline V gene are MGHDK and SYGVNS. V was shortened by 6 bases and J by 3 bases, with 8 bases between the two germline ends. The CDR3 runs 12 residues. In nucleotides, the CDR3 is TGTGCCAGCAGATCCGATAAAGAGACCCAGTACTTC. Translation gives CASRSDKETQYF.

This clonotype was counted ten times or more. The chain recombines TRBV2 with TRBJ2-5, with 13 nucleotides matching TRBD2. Germline CDR1 SNHLY, CDR2 FYNNEI. Trimming took 6 bases from V and 2 from J; bases not matched to a gene: 3. The CDR3 has 15 residues. The CDR3 DNA reads as TGTGCCAGCAGCCAGGGACTAGCGGGACAAGAGACCCAGTACTTC. This codes for CASSQGLAGQETQYF.

The J gene is TRBJ2-1, the V gene TRBV20-1; 10 bases fit TRBD2. V was clipped by 5 bases and J by 4 bases; unmatched bases: 8. The CDR3 is made up of 15 amino acids. Germline values: CDR1 DFQATT, CDR2 SNEGSKA (reference sequence). As DNA, the CDR3 is TGCAGTGCTTCCCCTAGCGGGGGACCTTACAATGAGCAGTTCTTC. It is translated as CSASPSGGPYNEQFF.

This clonotype showed up many times. The CDR3 here is CASTSGRRTDTQYF. In nucleotides, the CDR3 is TGCGCCAGCACTAGCGGGAGAAGGACAGATACGCAGTATTTT. The V and J genes are TRBV4-1 and TRBJ2-3, with 10 bases fitting TRBD2. V dropped 7 bases and J dropped 3; count of bases not matched to a gene: 4. The CDR3 totals 14 residues. Germline-derived CDR1 and CDR2 are MGHRA and YSYEKL.

This clonotype was counted many times. The rearrangement joins TRBV10-3 to TRBJ1-4, with unresolved D. The CDR3 contains 15 residues. V shed 0 bases and J shed 4 bases, with 9 bases lying between them. Germline V gene sequence: CDR1 ENHRY, CDR2 SYGVKD. The CDR3, as DNA: TGTGCCATCAGTGAGTCGGGCGGCGATAATGAAAAACTGTTTTTT. This gives the protein CAISESGGDNEKLFF.